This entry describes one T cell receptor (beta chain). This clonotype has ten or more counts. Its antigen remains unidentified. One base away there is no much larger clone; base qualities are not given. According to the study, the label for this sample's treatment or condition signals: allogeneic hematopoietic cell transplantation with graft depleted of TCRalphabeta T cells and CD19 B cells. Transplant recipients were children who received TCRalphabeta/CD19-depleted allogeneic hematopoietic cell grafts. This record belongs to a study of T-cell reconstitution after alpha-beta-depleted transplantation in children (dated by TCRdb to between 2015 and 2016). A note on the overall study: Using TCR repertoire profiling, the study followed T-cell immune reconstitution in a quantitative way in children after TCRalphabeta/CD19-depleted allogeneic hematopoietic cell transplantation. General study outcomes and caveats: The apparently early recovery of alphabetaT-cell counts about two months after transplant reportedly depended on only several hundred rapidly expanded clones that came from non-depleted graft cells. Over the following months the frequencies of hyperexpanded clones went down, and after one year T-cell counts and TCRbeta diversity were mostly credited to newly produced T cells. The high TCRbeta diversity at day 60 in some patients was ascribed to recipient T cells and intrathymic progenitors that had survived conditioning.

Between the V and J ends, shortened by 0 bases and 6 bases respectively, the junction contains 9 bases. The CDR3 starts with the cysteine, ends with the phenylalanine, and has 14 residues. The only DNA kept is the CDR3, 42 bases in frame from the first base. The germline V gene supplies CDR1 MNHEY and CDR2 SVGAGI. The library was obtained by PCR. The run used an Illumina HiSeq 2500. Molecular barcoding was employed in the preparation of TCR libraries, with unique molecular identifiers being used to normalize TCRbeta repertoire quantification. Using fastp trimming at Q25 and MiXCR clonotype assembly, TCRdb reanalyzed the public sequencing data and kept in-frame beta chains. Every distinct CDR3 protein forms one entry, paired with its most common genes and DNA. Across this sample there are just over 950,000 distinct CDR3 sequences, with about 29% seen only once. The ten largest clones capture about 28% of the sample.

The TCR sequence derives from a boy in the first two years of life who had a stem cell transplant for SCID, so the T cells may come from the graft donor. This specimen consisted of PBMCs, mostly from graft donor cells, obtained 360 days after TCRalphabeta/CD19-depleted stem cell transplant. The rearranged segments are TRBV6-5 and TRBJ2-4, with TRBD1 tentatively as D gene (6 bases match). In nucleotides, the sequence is TGTGCCAGCAGTTACTCGAAACAGGGAAACATTCAGTACTTC. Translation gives CASSYSKQGNIQYF.